One sample yielded the 2 T cell receptor beta chains listed below, sequenced in a study of blood T cells in healthy people across ages. PCR was performed a second time for about 7 to 11 cycles using a sample-barcoded 5' primer and a J-beta primer mix. TCRdb independently ran MiXCR on the 5' RACE reads; one entry per CDR3 protein. The table has under 800,000 distinct CDR3 sequences, roughly 21% seen once; the top ten hold approximately 3.7%. The sample was blood. The receptors stem from a man aged 65-85 years in good health.

This clonotype has just a few counts. The chain is built from TRBV7-2 and TRBJ2-7; D is tentatively TRBD1 or TRBD2 (5 bases each). The J call could be wrong; TRBJ2-1 is a better fit for the DNA end. Germline V gene lookup returns CDR1 SGHTA and CDR2 FQGNSA. The CDR3 has 13 amino acids. CDR3 protein: CASSSTGRGEQFF. The CDR3 coding sequence is TGTGCCAGCAGCTCCACAGGCCGGGGTGAGCAGTTCTTC.

The chain combines TRBV7-9 with TRBJ2-5, with D possibly being TRBD1 or TRBD2 (5 bases each). The germline V gene has CDR1 SEHNR and CDR2 FQNEAQ (reference sequence). The CDR3 totals 16 residues. The germline V and J ends were trimmed by 1 base and 0 bases, with 12 bases remaining between them. CDR3 DNA: TGTGCCAGCAGCTTAGACGGGACCCGGTACCAAGAGACCCAGTACTTC. It translates to CASSLDGTRYQETQYF.